One TCR beta chain is described in this entry. This entry comes from a study of blood T cell repertoires in COVID-19. The overall study: The United States, Italy and Spain were the sources of the acute and convalescent COVID-19 samples.

This CDR3 is 11 amino acids long. Germline CDR1 reads MNHEY; CDR2 reads SMNVEV (reference sequence). With 8 bases removed from V and 4 bases from J, the gap between germline ends came to 6 bases. How the authors handled the data: Reference gene primer amplification gave estimated nucleated cell counts. Generated by immunoSEQ multiplex PCR, the TCRdb table keeps only in-frame clones and is missing some. That table gives V, J and clone size, and the DNA gave D and trimming. The repertoire has more than 250,000 clones, around nine tenths of them found once; the top ten carry 1%. This receptor was taken from a man aged 50-60 years with active or convalescent COVID-19. Sequencing input: peripheral blood. The J gene is TRBJ2-1, the V gene TRBV27; a weak D match, TRBD2 (5 bases). CDR3: CASGLYNEQFF. CDR3 in DNA: TGTGCCAGCGGACTGTACAATGAGCAGTTCTTC.